The 12 T cell receptor beta chains below were found in one sample sequenced in a study of T-cell memory formation after mild COVID-19. TCRdb re-derived calls from the 5' RACE reads in MiXCR, one entry per CDR3 protein. The sample lists fewer than 350,000 distinct CDR3 sequences; approximately 15% were seen once. The material sequenced was PBMCs or a T cell subset sorted from them (not recorded which). These receptors were collected from a man aged 18 to 35 who had mild COVID-19 (a few samples of this study predate the infection). Cell type and time point are not known.

This clonotype was counted ten times or more. Here the CDR3 reads CASSSGTSGAYEQYV. The CDR3 nucleotides are TGCGCCAGCAGCTCCGGGACTAGCGGAGCCTACGAGCAGTACGTC. The V call is TRBV5-1, the J call TRBJ2-7, with TRBD2 identical over 11 bases. Germline V CDR1 and CDR2: SGHRS, YFSETQ. With V trimmed by 3 bases and J by 2 bases, 4 bases remained unmatched. CDR3 length: 15 amino acids.

The chain is built from TRBV27 and TRBJ2-3, with D possibly TRBD1 on 5 matching bases. Trimming pared 4 bases from V and 0 bases from J, leaving 11 bases between. CDR1 is MNHEY, CDR2 SMNVEV, per germline (reference sequence). The CDR3 sequence is 15 residues long. CDR3 region: CASSSRTSSTDTQYF. DNA of the CDR3: TGTGCCAGCAGTTCCAGGACATCTAGCACAGATACGCAGTATTTT.

This clonotype was seen only a few times. J is TRBJ1-2 and V is TRBV7-9; D unclear. This CDR3 has 11 residues. Germline CDR1 reads SEHNR; CDR2 reads FQNEAQ (reference sequence). Trimming took off 2 bases at V and 8 bases at J, with 6 bases between the two ends. CDR3 nucleotides: TGTGCCAGCAGCTTAAAAGGCGGCTACACCTTC. Translated, it gives CASSLKGGYTF. Full variable domain (outside the CDR3, taken from reference TRBV7-9 and TRBJ1-2): DTGVSQNPRHKITKRGQNVTFRCDPISEHNRLYWYRQTLGQGPEFLTYFQNEAQLEKSRLLSDRFSAERPKGSFSTLEIQRTEQGDSAMYLCASSLKGGYTFGSGTRLTVV.

The rearrangement links TRBV6-5 to TRBJ1-1; D is uncertain. This CDR3 comprises 14 residues. Germline V gene data show CDR1 as MNHEY and CDR2 as SVGAGI. Trimming pared 4 bases from V and 3 bases from J, leaving 12 bases between. CDR3 sequence: CASSLDVRYTEAFF. The CDR3, as DNA: TGTGCCAGCAGTTTGGATGTACGATACACTGAAGCTTTCTTT.

This clonotype was observed a few times. The J gene is TRBJ2-3, the V gene TRBV12-3 or TRBV12-4; D gene uncertain. This CDR3 contains 14 residues. Trimming cost V 5 bases and J 5 bases, with 14 bases left between them. Here the CDR3 reads CASSTAPIGDTQYF. In nucleotides, the CDR3 is TGTGCCAGCAGTACCGCCCCAATAGGAGATACGCAGTATTTT.

In this sample, this clonotype turned up many times. The gene calls are TRBV5-1 and TRBJ2-3, with 8 bases aligning to TRBD2. V shed 7 bases and J 4 bases; nucleotides not matched to a gene: 5. The germline V gene encodes CDR1 SGHRS and CDR2 YFSETQ. CDR3 length: 13 residues. The CDR3 bases are TGCGCCAGCCACCGGGGGGGCTCAGATACGCAGTATTTT. Translating it yields CASHRGGSDTQYF.

This clonotype was counted a single time. Compared with germline, one end of the junction differs, possibly owing to a read error. V is TRBV18 and J is TRBJ1-1, with D maybe TRBD1 (6 bases). CDR3 length equals 12 residues. CDR1 is KGHSH, CDR2 LQKENI, per germline. This CDR3 reads CASSPTGGLGYF. Written as DNA, the CDR3 is TGTGCCAGCTCACCAACCGGGGGGCTCGGGTACTTT.

The rearrangement links TRBV3-1 to TRBJ1-1; TRBD1 is a possible D gene (5 bases). Per the germline V gene, CDR1 is LGHDT and CDR2 is YNNKEL (reference sequence). The CDR3 has 13 residues. Deletions cut 2 bases from V and 6 bases from J, with 10 bases between. CDR3 residues: CASSQSRVSEAFF. CDR3 DNA: TGTGCCAGCAGCCAAAGCAGGGTGTCTGAAGCTTTCTTT. Looking up the rest from reference TRBV3-1 and TRBJ1-1 gives the full variable domain: DTAVSQTPKYLVTQMGNDKSIKCEQNLGHDTMYWYKQDSKKFLKIMFSYNNKELIINETVPNRFSPKSPDKAHLNLHINSLELGDSAVYFCASSQSRVSEAFFGQGTRLTVV.

The rearrangement joins TRBV12-3 or TRBV12-4 to TRBJ2-1; 16 bases line up with TRBD2. Trimming cost V 6 bases and J 4 bases; bases outside gene matches: 9. The CDR3 is 18 residues long. CDR3 coding DNA: TGTGCCAGCAGCCGGGGACTAGCGGGGGGGCCAGGGTACAATGAGCAGTTCTTC. Its protein product is CASSRGLAGGPGYNEQFF.

This clonotype was counted only a few times. The rearrangement uses TRBV7-9 and TRBJ1-1, with D unresolved. Germline V gene lookup returns CDR1 SEHNR and CDR2 FQNEAQ (reference sequence). V lost 1 base to trimming and J lost 7 bases, with 10 bases between them. The CDR3 runs 13 residues. The CDR3 DNA reads TGTGCCAGCAGCTTAGGCATGACTATTGAAGCTTTCTTT. The encoded protein is CASSLGMTIEAFF.

This clonotype was picked up a small number of times. The chain carries TRBV30 and TRBJ2-7; D gene unclear. CDR1 is GTSNPN and CDR2 is SVGIG in the germline V gene (reference sequence). The germline V and J ends were trimmed by 1 base and 2 bases, with 6 bases remaining between them. The CDR3 is 12 residues long. The CDR3 reads CAWSAGAYEQYF. The CDR3 bases are TGTGCCTGGAGTGCCGGCGCCTACGAGCAGTACTTC.

The rearrangement joins TRBV6-5 to TRBJ1-1, with TRBD1 matching over 7 bases. This CDR3 spans 19 amino acids. V was clipped by 0 bases and J by 2 bases; unmatched bases: 15. From germline, CDR1 is MNHEY and CDR2 SVGAGI. The CDR3 region is CASSYSTTGSFFGNTEAFF. CDR3 in DNA: TGTGCCAGCAGTTACTCGACGACAGGGTCATTTTTCGGAAACACTGAAGCTTTCTTT.